These 21 T cell receptor beta chains originate from one sample sequenced in a study of T-cell memory formation after mild COVID-19 (dated by TCRdb to 2020 to 2023). To prepare the library, 5' RACE was applied. The sample was run on an Illumina NovaSeq 6000. Through fastp at Q25 and MiXCR, TCRdb rebuilt clones from the public reads, retaining in-frame beta chains. Rows are unified per CDR3 protein, each entry keeping the most common DNA and genes. The sample table shows some 300,000 distinct CDR3 sequences, and approximately 22% are seen once. The top ten hold 21% of the sample. Sequencing input: PBMCs or a T cell subset sorted from them (not recorded which). These receptor sequences come from a man aged 18 to 29 who had mild COVID-19 (a few samples of this study predate the infection). The sample titles of this study are shuffled in the database, so cell type and time point are left out; the donor was told from shared clones.

The chain combines TRBV6-2 or TRBV6-3 with TRBJ1-5; D is undetermined. Per germline, CDR1 MNHEY and CDR2 SVGEGT. The CDR3 length is 13 residues. Trimming shortened V by 8 bases and J by 4 bases, and 12 bases separated the two germline ends. CDR3 coding DNA: TGTGCCAGCGCCCAGGTCTGGAATCAGCCCCAGCATTTT. Its translation is CASAQVWNQPQHF.

V usage is TRBV12-3 or TRBV12-4 and J usage is TRBJ2-3; 8 bases are shared with TRBD1. The CDR3 consists of 16 residues. V lost 7 bases, J lost 5 bases, and 14 bases stayed unmatched. This CDR3 is CASNPAPGQALDTQYF. The CDR3 DNA is TGTGCCAGCAACCCCGCCCCGGGACAGGCGTTAGATACGCAGTATTTT.

This clonotype was found a few times. The V gene is TRBV7-2, the J gene TRBJ2-3, with D unclear. The CDR3 contains 15 residues. CDR1 is SGHTA and CDR2 is FQGNSA in the germline V gene. V was cut by 2 bases and J by 5 bases, with 14 bases left in between. The CDR3 reads CASSLPIRIGDTQYF. CDR3 bases: TGTGCCAGCAGCTTACCGATTCGGATAGGAGATACGCAGTATTTT.

The chain has TRBV6-5 and TRBJ2-5; 8 bases match TRBD2. J was trimmed by 4 bases and V by 7 bases; bases with no gene match: 11. Germline-derived CDR1 and CDR2 are MNHEY and SVGAGI. The CDR3 extends over 15 amino acids. CDR3 sequence (DNA): TGTGCCAGCATCCGATCCGGGGGGGGCCGAGAGACCCAGTACTTC. It specifies CASIRSGGGRETQYF.

This clonotype was seen only a few times. The chain couples TRBV5-1 to TRBJ1-1; no firm D call. Trimming left V 0 bases short and J 4 bases short, with 7 bases between. CDR1 is SGHRS, CDR2 YFSETQ, per germline. The CDR3 is 13 amino acids. The DNA of the CDR3 is TGCGCCAGCAGCTTGGACAAGGGCACTGAAGCTTTCTTT. Translation: CASSLDKGTEAFF.

This chain uses TRBV5-1 with TRBJ2-7, with TRBD1 matching over 7 bases. CDR1 is SGHRS, CDR2 YFSETQ, per germline. V shed 3 bases, J shed 2 bases, and the junction held 14 bases outside the gene matches. This CDR3 is 17 amino acids long. CDR3 sequence reads: CASSSRTGAQTPYEQYF. CDR3 in DNA: TGCGCCAGCAGCTCACGAACAGGGGCGCAGACCCCCTACGAGCAGTACTTC.

This clonotype showed up just a few times. The CDR3 protein is CASSYPIGTGVGTQYF. CDR3 bases: TGTGCCAGCAGCTATCCTATAGGGACAGGGGTAGGGACCCAGTACTTC. The V gene is TRBV5-4, the J gene TRBJ2-5, with 10 positions matching TRBD1. The junction had 12 bases not matched to a gene; V was cut back by 3 bases and J by 7 bases. The length of the CDR3 is 16 residues. Germline V gene lookup returns CDR1 SGHNT and CDR2 YYREEE (reference sequence).

V usage is TRBV5-6 and J usage is TRBJ2-5; weak D call: TRBD2 (6 bases). The germline gives CDR1 SGHDT, CDR2 YYEEEE. The CDR3 is 13 residues long. V shed 7 bases and J shed 3 bases, with 13 bases lying between them. CDR3 nucleotide sequence: TGTGCCAGCCGCTGGGGGACTGAAGAGACCCAGTACTTC. It is translated as CASRWGTEETQYF.

The rearrangement links TRBV12-3 or TRBV12-4 to TRBJ2-7; 7 bases fit TRBD1. This CDR3 comprises 12 residues. Trimming removed 6 bases from V and 6 bases from J; junction bases left unmatched: 5. This CDR3 reads CASSLTGFEQYF. As DNA, the CDR3 is TGTGCCAGCAGCCTGACAGGGTTCGAGCAGTACTTC.

This clonotype has only a few counts. The V call is TRBV4-3, the J call TRBJ1-1; D ambiguous. The CDR3 has 15 amino acids. CDR1 is LGHNA, CDR2 YSLEER, per germline. The V end lost 0 bases, the J end lost 1 base, and 9 bases lay between the germline ends. The CDR3, as DNA: TGCGCCAGCAGCCAAGATATCGTCCCGAACACTGAAGCTTTCTTT. This sequence encodes CASSQDIVPNTEAFF.

This clonotype appeared a few times. At one end, the junction sequence differs from germline, possibly due to a read error. The chain joins TRBV6-5 to TRBJ1-4; D perhaps matches TRBD1 (6 bases). This CDR3 comprises 15 residues. Germline-derived CDR1 and CDR2 are MNHEY and SVGAGI. The CDR3 coding sequence is TGTGCCAGCAGGAACGCAGGGGCAACTAATGAAAAAATGTTTTTT. Translating it yields CASRNAGATNEKMFF.

This clonotype was seen a handful of times. The chain employs TRBV6-2 or TRBV6-3 and TRBJ2-1; 9 bases line up with TRBD2. V shed 8 bases, J shed 5 bases, and the junction held 7 bases outside the gene matches. This CDR3 contains 14 residues. CDR1 and CDR2 (germline): MNHEY, SVGEGT. The CDR3, as DNA: TGTGCCAGCGGGAGAGCGGGGGGCGACAATGAGCAGTTCTTC. Translation gives CASGRAGGDNEQFF.

This clonotype was seen many times. This chain links TRBV6-2 or TRBV6-3 with TRBJ2-2; the D call may be TRBD1 or TRBD2 (5 bases each). Germline V gene lookup returns CDR1 MNHEY and CDR2 SVGEGT. V gave up 8 bases and J gave up 3 bases, with 10 bases separating them. This CDR3 region has 13 residues. This chain's CDR3 is CASRGRDTGELFF. The DNA of the CDR3 is TGTGCCAGCCGGGGCCGGGACACCGGGGAGCTGTTTTTT.

This clonotype was detected a few times. The chain couples TRBV5-1 to TRBJ2-5, with no clear D. The germline V gene has CDR1 SGHRS and CDR2 YFSETQ. V lost 2 bases and J 4 bases, leaving 12 bases between the germline ends. CDR3 length: 14 residues. In nucleotides, the CDR3 is TGCGCCAGCAGCTTACGAGATTCCCGAGAGACCCAGTACTTC. Its translation is CASSLRDSRETQYF.

The chain recombines TRBV6-1 with TRBJ1-2, with 11 bases fitting TRBD1. Germline CDR1 is MNHNS and CDR2 is SASEGT. Germline trimming cut 7 bases from V and 5 bases from J; bases unmatched to any gene: 6. CDR3 size: 14 residues. CDR3 residues: CASIVDRGPYGYTF. The CDR3 region has the DNA TGTGCCAGCATTGTGGACAGGGGGCCGTATGGCTACACCTTC.

The rearrangement uses TRBV4-2 and TRBJ2-5; weak D call: TRBD1 (6 bases). Per the germline V gene, CDR1 is LGHNA and CDR2 is YNFKEQ. The CDR3 length is 16 residues. V was trimmed by 2 bases and J by 5 bases, leaving 18 bases between them. The CDR3 loop reads CASSQPGPGVQETQYF. The CDR3, as DNA: TGTGCCAGCAGCCAACCGGGGCCAGGGGTCCAGGAGACCCAGTACTTC.

The V and J genes are TRBV21-1 and TRBJ1-2; the D call TRBD1 from the table was never checked on the DNA. TRBV21-1 is noted as a pseudogene. The CDR3 consists of 16 residues. The CDR3 region is CASSKDPYRGHYGYTF. The CDR3 DNA reads as TGTGCCAGCAGCAAAGACCCCTACAGGGGGCACTATGGCTACACCTTC.

The sample holds a few counts of this clonotype. V usage is TRBV6-5 and J usage is TRBJ2-5; either TRBD1 or TRBD2 may supply D (5 bases each). Looked up from germline, CDR1 is MNHEY and CDR2 is SVGAGI. The CDR3 runs to 14 residues. V was pared by 10 bases and J by 4 bases, with 19 bases between. DNA for the CDR3: TGTGCCACCCTTCGAGGGGCCGGAGGAGAGACCCAGTACTTC. Amino acid sequence: CATLRGAGGETQYF.

The CDR3, as DNA: TGTGCCAGCAGTCCGAGCGGGGGGGCCGACGAGCAGTACTTC. Translation: CASSPSGGADEQYF. The V gene is TRBV6-2 or TRBV6-3, the J gene TRBJ2-7; 10 bases map to TRBD2. V trimming: 5 bases; J trimming: 5 bases; junction bases outside the gene matches: 6. Germline values: CDR1 MNHEY, CDR2 SVGEGT. The CDR3 spans 14 residues.

J is TRBJ2-5 and V is TRBV29-1, with 10 bases fitting TRBD1. Germline CDR1 SQVTM, CDR2 ANQGSEA. Losses at the gene ends were 0 bases for V and 5 bases for J; bases not matched to a gene: 9. The CDR3 is 16 residues long. DNA of the CDR3: TGCAGCGTTGAAGATCTTGGGGACAGGGGCCGGGAGACCCAGTACTTC. Protein: CSVEDLGDRGRETQYF.

V gene TRBV5-5 combines with J gene TRBJ2-1; D might be TRBD2 (5 bases). In germline, CDR1 is SGHKS, CDR2 YYEKEE (reference sequence). Trimming stripped 2 bases from V and 9 bases from J, with 15 bases between. The CDR3 is 14 amino acids. The CDR3 region is CASSLIAGPGEQFF. The DNA of the CDR3 is TGTGCCAGCAGCTTAATCGCGGGCCCTGGTGAGCAGTTCTTC.